The entry below describes one TCR beta chain. This entry comes from a study of identical twins. Template switching added a universal primer site; cDNA carried unique molecular identifiers. TCRdb analysed the 5' RACE reads with MiXCR anew, one entry per CDR3 protein. The sample has around 1.7 million distinct CDR3 sequences; less than 35% are singletons. Germline loops: CDR1 SGHTA, CDR2 FQGNSA. V was shortened by 3 bases and J by 5 bases, with 19 bases between the two germline ends. The CDR3 covers 16 residues. J is TRBJ1-2 and V is TRBV7-2; D gene ambiguous. The specimen was cord blood. The TCR was taken from a newborn girl in good health. The CDR3 protein is CASSFDEISSAYGYTF. For the CDR3, the DNA is TGTGCCAGCAGCTTCGACGAAATTAGTTCAGCTTATGGCTACACCTTC.